Each of the 29 T cell receptor beta chains below was sequenced from the same sample in a study of T cell repertoires in cytomegalovirus infection. TCRdb ran MiXCR on the reads and lists one entry per CDR3 protein. The sample shows hundreds of thousands of distinct CDR3 sequences, around 11% of them seen only once. The sequencing sample was made of PBMCs. The source of these receptors is a human donor in good health (CMV status not recorded). Some clones in this sample may be carry-over from other donors' samples.

This clonotype has a count of ten or more. V and J are TRBV12-5 and TRBJ2-3, with 11 bases identical to TRBD2. V lost 0 bases and J lost 1; bases outside the gene matches: 6. Germline V gives CDR1 LGHNT, CDR2 FRNRAP. The CDR3 is 18 residues long. CDR3 residues: CASGLVVLAGAGTDTQYF. DNA for the CDR3: TGTGCTAGTGGTTTGGTAGTACTAGCGGGGGCTGGCACAGATACGCAGTATTTT.

The sample holds many counts of this clonotype. This chain connects TRBV6-6 to TRBJ1-1; D uncertain. Germline V lookup: CDR1 MNHNY, CDR2 SVGAGI (reference sequence). The CDR3 consists of 15 residues. Trimming removed 2 bases from V and 3 bases from J, with 13 bases in between. DNA for the CDR3: TGTGCCAGCAGTTACCCCAACGGTGGGTACACTGAAGCTTTCTTT. Translation gives CASSYPNGGYTEAFF.

Ten or more counts support this clonotype. The chain uses TRBV7-8 and TRBJ1-3; TRBD1 matches at 9 bases. V gave up 5 bases and J gave up 8 bases; unmatched junction bases: 10. Germline CDR1 reads SGHVS; CDR2 reads FQNEAQ. The CDR3 is 15 amino acids. CDR3 residues: CASSVGTGPGYTIYF. The CDR3 coding sequence is TGTGCCAGCAGCGTCGGGACAGGGCCAGGGTACACCATATATTTT.

The CDR3 nucleotides read TGTGCCTGGAGCCCAGATGAGTGGCATCCCCAGCATTTT. As protein: CAWSPDEWHPQHF. This chain connects TRBV30 to TRBJ1-5; no reliable D call. V gave up 3 bases and J gave up 10 bases, with 16 bases separating them. The CDR3 totals 13 residues. The germline V gene has CDR1 GTSNPN and CDR2 SVGIG (reference sequence).

This clonotype was seen a few times. This chain connects TRBV15 to TRBJ2-3, with D possibly matching TRBD2 (5 bases). The length of the CDR3 is 16 residues. The germline V and J ends were trimmed by 5 bases and 1 base, with 16 bases remaining between them. Germline loops: CDR1 LNHNV, CDR2 YYDKDF (reference sequence). The CDR3 coding sequence is TGTGCCACCAGCGGACTCCTAGCTGAGGGCACAGATACGCAGTATTTT. This sequence encodes CATSGLLAEGTDTQYF.

Ten or more counts support this clonotype. This chain links TRBV7-6 with TRBJ1-5; TRBD1 aligns across 7 bases. This CDR3 spans 13 amino acids. Per the germline V gene, CDR1 is SGHVS and CDR2 is FNYEAQ. The ends lost 0 bases at V and 14 bases at J; junction bases unmatched: 7. As DNA, the CDR3 is TGTGCCAGCAGCTTAGCTTTGACAGGGCAAAAGCATTTT. It codes for CASSLALTGQKHF.

The chain carries TRBV7-9 and TRBJ2-6; D remains unclear. CDR3 length: 18 residues. Between the trimmed V and J ends, which lost 1 base and 4 bases, there was a span of 17 bases. CDR1 SEHNR and CDR2 FQNEAQ come from the germline V gene (reference sequence). Here the CDR3 reads CASSLEGRFLGGANVLTF. DNA for the CDR3: TGTGCCAGCAGCTTAGAAGGCAGATTCTTAGGGGGGGCCAACGTCCTGACTTTC. Drawing the rest from reference TRBV7-9 and TRBJ2-6, the complete variable domain is DTGVSQNPRHKITKRGQNVTFRCDPISEHNRLYWYRQTLGQGPEFLTYFQNEAQLEKSRLLSDRFSAERPKGSFSTLEIQRTEQGDSAMYLCASSLEGRFLGGANVLTFGAGSRLTVL.

There are many counts of this clonotype. V usage is TRBV20-1 and J usage is TRBJ1-1; 9 bases align to TRBD1. The length of the CDR3 is 15 residues. The V gene end was trimmed by 3 bases and the J gene end by 5 bases; junction bases not matched to a gene: 10. Germline CDR1 DFQATT, CDR2 SNEGSKA (reference sequence). The CDR3, as DNA: TGCAGTGCTAGGGGGGGGGACAGGGTCGGAACTGAAGCTTTCTTT. It codes for CSARGGDRVGTEAFF.

This clonotype appeared a few times. The rearrangement uses TRBV18 and TRBJ2-7; no firm D call. With 3 bases removed from V and 2 bases from J, the gap between germline ends came to 11 bases. The germline gives CDR1 KGHSH, CDR2 LQKENI. The CDR3 has 14 residues. The CDR3 here is CASSPRDGTYEQYF. The CDR3 DNA reads TGTGCCAGCTCACCCCGCGATGGGACCTACGAGCAGTACTTC.

The V gene is TRBV5-1, the J gene TRBJ2-7; unclear D gene. V lost 0 bases and J 5 bases, leaving 12 bases between the germline ends. Germline V lookup: CDR1 SGHRS, CDR2 YFSETQ. This CDR3 has 14 amino acids. The DNA of the CDR3 is TGCGCCAGCAGCTTGGATCTAGGGCGGAACGAGCAGTACTTC. Amino acid sequence: CASSLDLGRNEQYF.

There are many counts of this clonotype. The rearrangement joins TRBV14 to TRBJ1-4; 7 nucleotides agree with TRBD1. CDR3 length: 13 residues. With V trimmed by 4 bases and J by 6 bases, 2 bases remained unmatched. Germline CDR1 and CDR2: SGHDN and FVKESK. The CDR3 DNA reads as TGTGCCAGCAGCCGGGACAGACATGAAAAACTGTTTTTT. Translated: CASSRDRHEKLFF.

This clonotype occurred many times. The chain is built from TRBV12-3 or TRBV12-4 and TRBJ2-1, with D perhaps given as TRBD1 or TRBD2 (5 bases each). This CDR3 is 13 amino acids long. Trimming removed 3 bases at V and 6 bases at J, with 9 bases between. The CDR3 DNA reads as TGTGCCAGCAGTTTTGGTGGGGGCAATGAGCAGTTCTTC. Protein sequence: CASSFGGGNEQFF.

This clonotype has at least ten counts. The chain recombines TRBV20-1 with TRBJ1-6; a possible D gene is TRBD1 (5 bases). Trimming left V 6 bases short and J 8 bases short, with 17 bases between. CDR1 DFQATT and CDR2 SNEGSKA come from the germline V gene (reference sequence). This CDR3 has 14 amino acids. CDR3 loop: CSAADNEGDSPLHF. The DNA for the CDR3 is TGCAGTGCCGCGGACAATGAAGGCGATTCACCCCTCCACTTT.

Many counts were recorded for this clonotype. CDR3 amino acids: CASSFTNYGYTF. CDR3 in DNA: TGTGCCAGCAGCTTCACGAACTATGGCTACACCTTC. The chain links TRBV6-2 or TRBV6-3 to TRBJ1-2; D gene uncertain. The CDR3 runs 12 residues. Germline lookup yields CDR1 MNHEY and CDR2 SVGEGT. Trimming stripped 6 bases from V and 2 bases from J, with 7 bases between.

This clonotype came up many times. V and J are TRBV12-3 or TRBV12-4 and TRBJ2-2; tentatively, D is TRBD2 (6 bases). Deletions cut 3 bases from V and 7 bases from J, with 21 bases between. The CDR3 is 17 amino acids. The CDR3 loop reads CASSFGGSGGPSGELFF. CDR3 bases: TGTGCCAGCAGTTTCGGGGGAAGCGGAGGGCCAAGCGGGGAGCTGTTTTTT.

This clonotype appeared many times. The V gene is TRBV18, the J gene TRBJ2-1; TRBD2 aligns across 13 bases. This CDR3 is built from 16 residues. The germline gives CDR1 KGHSH, CDR2 LQKENI. V was pared by 6 bases and J by 8 bases, with 10 bases of the junction left unmatched. The CDR3 region has the DNA TGTGCCAGCTCTACTAGCGGGAGGGCCTTTTCGTATGAGCAGTTCTTC. Protein product: CASSTSGRAFSYEQFF.

This clonotype was counted between two and nine times. The chain uses TRBV6-5 and TRBJ1-1; D possibly corresponds to TRBD1 (5 bases). With 8 bases removed from V and 8 bases from J, the gap between germline ends came to 12 bases. Germline V CDR1 and CDR2: MNHEY, SVGAGI. The CDR3 spans 11 residues. The CDR3 DNA reads TGTGCCAGCCGGGCGCGGGGGGAAGCTTTCTTT. Protein sequence: CASRARGEAFF.

This clonotype was observed many times. V is TRBV4-1 and J is TRBJ1-4; no clear D. Trimming left V 1 base short and J 5 bases short, with 2 bases between. Germline V CDR1 and CDR2: MGHRA, YSYEKL. The CDR3 has 12 amino acids. The chain's CDR3 is CASSQANEKLFF. The CDR3 nucleotides read TGCGCCAGCAGCCAAGCCAATGAAAAACTGTTTTTT.

V is TRBV23-1 and J is TRBJ2-7, with D perhaps TRBD2 (6 bases). TRBV23-1 is assigned to the ORF class and has an uncertain function. The V and J ends lost 0 bases and 7 bases respectively, with 13 bases between them. This CDR3 spans 14 amino acids. The CDR3 nucleotides are TGCGCCAGCAGTCAATCGTCCCCGGGGAGGGAGCAGTACTTC. Its protein product is CASSQSSPGREQYF.

A remark on this clonotype: A much larger clone sits a single nucleotide away, making a read error possible. The CDR3 region has the DNA TGTGCCAGCTCACCACCTCTATTCAGGGGGCTGAGAGAGCAGAACTTC. Its protein product is CASSPPLFRGLREQNF. This sequence joins TRBV18 and TRBJ2-7, with 8 nucleotides matching TRBD1. The CDR3 has 16 amino acids. Germline-derived CDR1 and CDR2 are KGHSH and LQKENI.

Ten or more counts support this clonotype. The V and J genes are TRBV5-4 and TRBJ2-3, with D perhaps TRBD1 (6 bases). CDR1 is SGHNT, CDR2 YYREEE, per germline (reference sequence). With 4 bases removed from V and 6 bases from J, the gap between germline ends came to 24 bases. The CDR3 is made up of 17 amino acids. The CDR3 loop is CASSHGGRHRDPDTQYF. The CDR3 bases are TGTGCCAGCAGCCATGGGGGTCGGCACAGGGACCCCGATACGCAGTATTTT.

Ten or more counts support this clonotype. The chain uses TRBV7-6 and TRBJ2-1; D remains ambiguous. This CDR3 is 15 amino acids long. Trimming pared 4 bases from V and 1 base from J, leaving 11 bases between. The V gene's germline CDR1 is SGHVS and CDR2 FNYEAQ. The CDR3 region has the DNA TGTGCCAGCAGCTGGCCCAGTTTTTCCTACAATGAGCAGTTCTTC. Its protein is CASSWPSFSYNEQFF. Full variable domain (remainder filled in from reference TRBV7-6 and TRBJ2-1): GAGVSQSPRYKVTKRGQDVALRCDPISGHVSLYWYRQALGQGPEFLTYFNYEAQQDKSGLPNDRFSAERPEGSISTLTIQRTEQRDSAMYRCASSWPSFSYNEQFFGPGTRLTVL.

This clonotype was recorded many times. V is TRBV12-3 or TRBV12-4 and J is TRBJ1-1; D ambiguous. Deletions cut 1 base from V and 1 base from J, with 7 bases between. The CDR3 extends over 14 amino acids. The CDR3 nucleotides are TGTGCCAGCAGTTTAGGGGCAGAGAACACTGAAGCTTTCTTT. This translates into CASSLGAENTEAFF.

Only a few counts were recorded for this clonotype. The chain combines TRBV12-3 or TRBV12-4 with TRBJ2-3, with D tentatively TRBD2 (5 bases). V shed 6 bases and J shed 6 bases, with 16 bases lying between them. The CDR3 loop spans 14 amino acids. The CDR3 coding sequence is TGTGCCAGCAGCCAAGAGGGCCGAATGGATACGCAGTATTTT. As protein: CASSQEGRMDTQYF.

This clonotype was recorded many times. This chain connects TRBV7-2 to TRBJ1-6; D is unresolved. The V gene lost 3 bases and the J gene lost 7 bases, with 4 bases spanning the gap. The CDR3 sequence is 12 residues long. Germline assignment: CDR1 SGHTA and CDR2 FQGNSA. The CDR3 nucleotides are TGTGCCAGCAGCTTTTTGAATTCACCCCTCCACTTT. Its translation is CASSFLNSPLHF.

This clonotype has ten or more counts. The gene calls are TRBV10-3 and TRBJ1-2; perhaps TRBD1 as D (6 bases). The CDR3 contains 14 residues. Germline values: CDR1 ENHRY, CDR2 SYGVKD. The V end was cut by 4 bases, the J end by 5 bases, with 14 bases between. For the CDR3, the DNA is TGTGCCATCAGTGCGGACAGAGGGGTGTATGGCTACACCTTC. Translated, it gives CAISADRGVYGYTF.

This clonotype was detected many times. This sequence joins TRBV6-1 and TRBJ2-1, with 13 bases matching TRBD2. With V trimmed by 4 bases and J by 8 bases, 14 bases remained unmatched. The CDR3 loop spans 18 amino acids. The germline CDR1 and CDR2 sequences are MNHNS and SASEGT. CDR3 DNA: TGTGCCAGCAGTGTCTTACTTTGGACTAGCGGGAGAAGCTATGAGCAGTTCTTC. Its translation: CASSVLLWTSGRSYEQFF.

In this sample, this clonotype turned up many times. This chain joins TRBV11-3 and TRBJ2-2, with TRBD2 matching 12 bases. The length of the CDR3 is 15 residues. The germline V gene encodes CDR1 SGHNT and CDR2 YENEEA. V lost 5 bases to trimming and J lost 7 bases; unmatched junction nucleotides: 5. CDR3 nucleotides: TGTGCCAGCAGCCGGACTAGCGGGGTTCACGGGGAGCTGTTTTTT. This translates into CASSRTSGVHGELFF.

The chain uses TRBV10-3 and TRBJ2-2; D could derive from TRBD1 or TRBD2 (5 bases each). The V and J ends lost 10 bases and 6 bases respectively, with 24 bases between them. The V gene's germline CDR1 is ENHRY and CDR2 SYGVKD. This CDR3 has 16 residues. The CDR3 loop reads CATNRLIGAPAGELFF. Written as DNA, the CDR3 is TGTGCCACCAACCGTCTTATCGGGGCACCCGCCGGGGAGCTGTTTTTT.